The 10 T cell receptor beta chains in this list originate from one sample, sequenced in a study of shared clonotypes between healthy human individuals. TCRdb keeps only in-frame clones here, not all; method: immunoSEQ multiplex PCR. The sample holds about 2.4 million clones, roughly 93% seen once. Sequencing used naive CD4+ T cells from PBMCs. The subset is: CD45RA+ positively selected. These receptor sequences come from a man between 18 and 29 years old in good health. Some clones in this sample may be carry-over from other donors' samples.

This chain uses TRBV20-1 with TRBJ2-1; D perhaps matches TRBD2 (5 bases). CDR1 DFQATT and CDR2 SNEGSKA come from the germline V gene (reference sequence). V lost 6 bases, J lost 13 bases, and 16 bases lay in between. This CDR3 spans 11 amino acids. The CDR3 here is CSARGNGPQFF. Here the CDR3 DNA reads TGCAGTGCCCGAGGGAACGGGCCTCAGTTCTTC.

The gene calls are TRBV7-7 and TRBJ2-1; D gene ambiguous. The CDR3 is made up of 13 amino acids. V gave up 2 bases and J gave up 10 bases, with 12 bases separating them. CDR1 is SSHAT and CDR2 is FNYEAQ in the germline V gene (reference sequence). CDR3 in amino acids: CASSLPGPGEQFF. The CDR3 DNA sequence: TGTGCCAGCAGCTTACCCGGGCCCGGGGAGCAGTTCTTC.

V usage is TRBV7-2 and J usage is TRBJ1-2; D gene ambiguous. Germline assignment: CDR1 SGHTA and CDR2 FQGNSA. Trimming cost V 4 bases and J 0 bases, with 12 bases left between them. The CDR3 is 15 residues long. Here the CDR3 DNA reads TGTGCCAGCAGCTCTAGCTGGGATCCTAACTATGGCTACACCTTC. Translation: CASSSSWDPNYGYTF. The whole variable domain, filled in from reference TRBV7-2 and TRBJ1-2, reads GAGVSQSPSNKVTEKGKDVELRCDPISGHTALYWYRQSLGQGLEFLIYFQGNSAPDKSGLPSDRFSAERTGGSVSTLTIQRTQQEDSAVYLCASSSSWDPNYGYTFGSGTRLTVV.

V usage is TRBV4-2 and J usage is TRBJ2-7, with TRBD2 as a possible D gene (6 bases). The germline V gene has CDR1 LGHNA and CDR2 YNFKEQ. Trimming removed 6 bases at V and 4 bases at J, with 25 bases between. CDR3 size: 17 residues. Here the CDR3 DNA reads TGTGCCAGCAGTCCGACCGAGAGGGATAGCGGATATTACGAGCAGTACTTC. Translation gives CASSPTERDSGYYEQYF.

J is TRBJ2-1 and V is TRBV11-3; 9 bases fit TRBD1. Germline V gene lookup returns CDR1 SGHNT and CDR2 YENEEA. J was trimmed by 1 base and V by 5 bases; bases with no gene match: 3. The CDR3 length is 15 residues. The CDR3 bases are TGTGCCAGCAGCGGGGGACAGGGTTCCTACAATGAGCAGTTCTTC. It encodes CASSGGQGSYNEQFF.

The chain recombines TRBV4-1 with TRBJ2-7, with TRBD2 matching over 8 bases. Germline-derived CDR1 and CDR2 are MGHRA and YSYEKL. J gave up 1 base and V 0 bases, and 5 bases lay outside the gene matches. The CDR3 consists of 16 residues. The CDR3 region has the DNA TGCGCCAGCAGCCAAGATTCCAGCGGGAGATCCTACGAGCAGTACTTC. Translated, it gives CASSQDSSGRSYEQYF.

The CDR3, as DNA: TGTGCCAGCAGCGTAGGAAGGGGACGGGTTAATGAGCAGTTCTTC. It is translated as CASSVGRGRVNEQFF. This chain joins TRBV9 and TRBJ2-1, with D perhaps TRBD1 or TRBD2 (5 bases each). There are 15 residues in the CDR3. Trimming stripped 0 bases from V and 7 bases from J, with 14 bases between. From germline, CDR1 is SGDLS and CDR2 YYNGEE.

Of note for this clone: Other DNA sequences in this specimen translate into the identical CDR3. The rearrangement joins TRBV5-1 to TRBJ2-2; tentatively, D is TRBD1 or TRBD2 (5 bases each). Trimming pared 8 bases from V and 1 base from J, leaving 12 bases between. This CDR3 comprises 14 residues. The germline V gene has CDR1 SGHRS and CDR2 YFSETQ. The CDR3 is CASRPGGNTGELFF. For the CDR3, the DNA is TGCGCCAGTCGTCCTGGGGGGAACACCGGGGAGCTGTTTTTT.

This chain uses TRBV15 with TRBJ1-2; the D gene is possibly TRBD1 (5 bases). The CDR3 runs to 15 residues. Germline V gene sequence: CDR1 LNHNV, CDR2 YYDKDF (reference sequence). V dropped 3 bases and J dropped 5 bases, with 16 bases sitting between them. The CDR3 here is CATSSRDSKRYGYTF. The CDR3, as DNA: TGTGCCACCAGCAGCAGGGATTCCAAGCGGTATGGCTACACCTTC. Supplemented by reference TRBV15 and TRBJ1-2, the full variable domain reads DAMVIQNPRYQVTQFGKPVTLSCSQTLNHNVMYWYQQKSSQAPKLLFHYYDKDFNNEADTPDNFQSRRPNTSFCFLDIRSPGLGDTAMYLCATSSRDSKRYGYTFGSGTRLTVV.

J is TRBJ2-3 and V is TRBV4-2, with TRBD2 as a possible D gene (5 bases). The CDR3 loop spans 18 amino acids. Germline CDR1 is LGHNA and CDR2 is YNFKEQ. V was trimmed by 1 base and J by 2 bases, leaving 19 bases between them. DNA of the CDR3: TGTGCCAGCAGCCAAGGGAGGTCCTGGGCACCCAACACAGATACGCAGTATTTT. Translation: CASSQGRSWAPNTDTQYF.